The 4 T cell receptor beta chains reported below all come from one sample, sequenced in a study of T cell changes during pregnancy in multiple sclerosis. Profiled with immunoSEQ multiplex PCR; TCRdb holds only in-frame clones, not every one. The sample yields about 40,000 clones, more than 80% seen once. The sequencing used CD4+ T cells from peripheral blood mononuclear cells, collected in the third trimester of pregnancy. The receptors derive from a female donor with multiple sclerosis, enrolled in a pregnancy study.

With regard to this clone: The sample contains more than one DNA sequence encoding this CDR3. For the CDR3, the DNA is TGCGCCAGCAGCTACGGGAACTCCTACAATGAGCAGTTCTTC. Residues: CASSYGNSYNEQFF. The chain links TRBV5-1 to TRBJ2-1; TRBD2 might be the D (5 bases). The germline V and J ends were trimmed by 3 bases and 0 bases, with 7 bases remaining between them. This CDR3 has 14 residues. Germline CDR1 is SGHRS and CDR2 is YFSETQ.

The CDR3 region has the DNA TGTGCCAGCTCACCACCAGGGGGATCCTACAATGAGCAGTTCTTC. Translating gives CASSPPGGSYNEQFF. V is TRBV18 and J is TRBJ2-1; weak D call: TRBD1 (6 bases). CDR1 is KGHSH, CDR2 LQKENI, per germline. V was cut by 0 bases and J by 1 base, with 7 bases left in between. There are 15 residues in the CDR3.

The rearrangement joins TRBV19 to TRBJ2-1, with 10 bases identical to TRBD1. The CDR3 covers 16 residues. V was pared by 2 bases and J by 8 bases, with 9 bases of the junction left unmatched. Germline V gene lookup returns CDR1 LNHDA and CDR2 SQIVND (reference sequence). The CDR3 coding sequence is TGTGCCAGTAGTATATCGGAGAGACAGGGGGCTTATGAGCAGTTCTTC. Protein product: CASSISERQGAYEQFF.

The chain has TRBV6-5 and TRBJ1-1, with TRBD1 identical over 8 bases. The CDR3 is made up of 13 amino acids. CDR1 MNHEY and CDR2 SVGAGI come from the germline V gene. V lost 5 bases, J lost 7 bases, and 6 bases stayed unmatched. CDR3 amino acids: CASSSGTGLEAFF. Here the CDR3 DNA reads TGTGCCAGCAGTAGCGGGACAGGTCTTGAAGCTTTCTTT.